These T cell receptor beta chains were read from a single sample in a study of T cell repertoires in cytomegalovirus infection. One entry per CDR3 protein results from TCRdb running MiXCR on the reads. The sample contains tens of thousands of distinct CDR3 sequences, about 4% of which appear only once. Sequencing was performed on PBMCs. These receptors were taken from a human donor in good health (CMV status not recorded). Some clones in this sample may be carry-over from other donors' samples. CDR3s include the opening cysteine and the closing phenylalanine or tryptophan. Fields, in order: CDR3 DNA, CDR3 protein, clone size, J gene, D gene, V gene. D genes are given only for firm matches. Expanded clones get a size class; other rows say once, few or many, or leave the size out.

CDR3 DNA: TGTGCCAGCAGCTTAGGGTTCGGCAATCAGCCCCAGCATTTT; CDR3 protein: CASSLGFGNQPQHF; clone size: medium-sized; J gene: TRBJ1-5; D gene: NA; V gene: TRBV7-2
CDR3 DNA: TGTGCCAGCAGCTCGCCCCGGGACAGTACCCATACGCAGTATTTT; CDR3 protein: CASSSPRDSTHTQYF; clone size: many; J gene: TRBJ2-3; D gene: TRBD1; V gene: TRBV7-2
CDR3 DNA: TGTGCCAGCAGTAATACCCTGGGACAAAATGAAAAACTGTTTTTT; CDR3 protein: CASSNTLGQNEKLFF; clone size: many; J gene: TRBJ1-4; D gene: NA; V gene: TRBV28
CDR3 DNA: TGTGCCAGCCGGACGGGTGGGGAGGAAAAACTGTTTTTT; CDR3 protein: CASRTGGEEKLFF; clone size: many; J gene: TRBJ1-4; D gene: NA; V gene: TRBV12-3/TRBV12-4
CDR3 DNA: TGTGCCAGCAGTTCTAACAGGGATGGCTACACCTTC; CDR3 protein: CASSSNRDGYTF; clone size: many; J gene: TRBJ1-2; D gene: NA; V gene: TRBV5-6
CDR3 DNA: TGTGCCAGCACCCCTGTCGCGAATTCACCCCTCCACTTT; CDR3 protein: CASTPVANSPLHF; clone size: many; J gene: TRBJ1-6; D gene: NA; V gene: TRBV7-9
CDR3 DNA: TGTGCCAGCAGATCATATCAACCGGGACAGGGGGTACGAAATGAGCAGTTCTTC; CDR3 protein: CASRSYQPGQGVRNEQFF; clone size: many; J gene: TRBJ2-1; D gene: TRBD1; V gene: TRBV12-3/TRBV12-4
CDR3 DNA: TGTGCCAGCAGTTTACTCACGGAGTGGGGTGCAGATACGCAGTATTTT; CDR3 protein: CASSLLTEWGADTQYF; clone size: many; J gene: TRBJ2-3; D gene: NA; V gene: TRBV28
CDR3 DNA: TGTGCCAGCAGCGCAGAGCTCAGGGGGGCAAATCAGCCCCAGCATTTT; CDR3 protein: CASSAELRGANQPQHF; clone size: many; J gene: TRBJ1-5; D gene: TRBD1; V gene: TRBV7-9
CDR3 DNA: TGTGCCACCAGTAAACCGGGGGGCGAGGAGACCCAGTACTTC; CDR3 protein: CATSKPGGEETQYF; clone size: many; J gene: TRBJ2-5; D gene: NA; V gene: TRBV24-1
CDR3 DNA: TGTGCCAGCAGCAACAGGGGTTCCCACGAGCAGTACTTC; CDR3 protein: CASSNRGSHEQYF; clone size: many; J gene: TRBJ2-7; D gene: TRBD1; V gene: TRBV7-8
CDR3 DNA: TGCGCCAGCAGCCAAGATTCAGGGACCGGCTACACCTTC; CDR3 protein: CASSQDSGTGYTF; clone size: many; J gene: TRBJ1-2; D gene: NA; V gene: TRBV4-3
CDR3 DNA: TGTGCCAGCAGCTTAAATGTGGGCAGAAGCTCCTACAATGAGCAGTTCTTC; CDR3 protein: CASSLNVGRSSYNEQFF; clone size: many; J gene: TRBJ2-1; D gene: NA; V gene: TRBV7-6
CDR3 DNA: TGTGCCAGCAGTTACTCGGTCGGGAGCTCGAACACTGAAGCTTTCTTT; CDR3 protein: CASSYSVGSSNTEAFF; clone size: many; J gene: TRBJ1-1; D gene: NA; V gene: TRBV6-2/TRBV6-3
CDR3 DNA: TGTGCCAGTAGTAAGCGTTTAACGGGCACTGAAGCTTTCTTT; CDR3 protein: CASSKRLTGTEAFF; clone size: many; J gene: TRBJ1-1; D gene: NA; V gene: TRBV19
CDR3 DNA: TGCAGTGCTAGGGGCGAAGCCGCCTACGAGCAGTACTTC; CDR3 protein: CSARGEAAYEQYF; clone size: many; J gene: TRBJ2-7; D gene: NA; V gene: TRBV20-1
CDR3 DNA: TGTGCCAGCAGCTTAGACTTTGGTGGGGGGTCAAATTCACCCCTCCACTTT; CDR3 protein: CASSLDFGGGSNSPLHF; clone size: many; J gene: TRBJ1-6; D gene: NA; V gene: TRBV7-2
CDR3 DNA: TGTGCCAGCAGCCTTCCTCCGGACAGCTACAATGAGCAGTTCTTC; CDR3 protein: CASSLPPDSYNEQFF; clone size: many; J gene: TRBJ2-1; D gene: NA; V gene: TRBV7-2
CDR3 DNA: TGTGCCAGCAGCTCTCAGTGGAGCGGAGCTTTCTTT; CDR3 protein: CASSSQWSGAFF; clone size: NA; J gene: TRBJ1-1; D gene: NA; V gene: TRBV28
CDR3 DNA: TGTGCCAGCAGCCTGAAACAGGGGCGGCGCGACTATGGCTACACCTTC; CDR3 protein: CASSLKQGRRDYGYTF; clone size: many; J gene: TRBJ1-2; D gene: TRBD1; V gene: TRBV5-4
CDR3 DNA: TGTGCCAGCAGTTCAGCCGGAACCGATGGAAACACCATATATTTT; CDR3 protein: CASSSAGTDGNTIYF; clone size: many; J gene: TRBJ1-3; D gene: NA; V gene: TRBV28
CDR3 DNA: TGTGCCAGCAGCGGTGACAGGGGAAAAGGGGGCTACACCTTC; CDR3 protein: CASSGDRGKGGYTF; clone size: many; J gene: TRBJ1-2; D gene: TRBD1; V gene: TRBV12-3/TRBV12-4
CDR3 DNA: TGTGCCAGCAGTTACCCAGAATCGATGGACAGCCCGAACACTGAAGCTTTCTTT; CDR3 protein: CASSYPESMDSPNTEAFF; clone size: many; J gene: TRBJ1-1; D gene: NA; V gene: TRBV6-2/TRBV6-3
CDR3 DNA: TGTGCCAGCAGCTTAAATCCCTATAATTCACCCCTCCACTTT; CDR3 protein: CASSLNPYNSPLHF; clone size: many; J gene: TRBJ1-6; D gene: NA; V gene: TRBV7-3
CDR3 DNA: TGTGCCAGCAGCCTGAACTCCTATACAATGAACACTGAAGCTTTCTTT; CDR3 protein: CASSLNSYTMNTEAFF; clone size: many; J gene: TRBJ1-1; D gene: NA; V gene: TRBV7-2
CDR3 DNA: TGTGCCAGCAGCCGATTACCGGGACTAGCGGGGGTTACCCGCTACAATGAGCAGTTCTTC; CDR3 protein: CASSRLPGLAGVTRYNEQFF; clone size: many; J gene: TRBJ2-1; D gene: TRBD2; V gene: TRBV7-2
CDR3 DNA: TGTGCCAGCAGCTCGCTGACAGGGCCCACCGAGCAGTACTTC; CDR3 protein: CASSSLTGPTEQYF; clone size: many; J gene: TRBJ2-7; D gene: TRBD1; V gene: TRBV11-1
CDR3 DNA: TGTGCCAGCAGTATCTCCGGGAACACTGAAGCTTTCTTT; CDR3 protein: CASSISGNTEAFF; clone size: many; J gene: TRBJ1-1; D gene: NA; V gene: TRBV5-6
CDR3 DNA: TGTGCCAGCAGCTTGGGGACGTACCAGAACACTGAAGCTTTCTTT; CDR3 protein: CASSLGTYQNTEAFF; clone size: many; J gene: TRBJ1-1; D gene: NA; V gene: TRBV5-4
CDR3 DNA: TGTGCCAGCAGCTTGAGGGAGTCCTATGGCTACACCTTC; CDR3 protein: CASSLRESYGYTF; clone size: many; J gene: TRBJ1-2; D gene: NA; V gene: TRBV5-4
CDR3 DNA: TGTGCCAGCAAGGGCAGGGGGCCGGGTCAGCCCCAGCATTTT; CDR3 protein: CASKGRGPGQPQHF; clone size: many; J gene: TRBJ1-5; D gene: TRBD1; V gene: TRBV28
CDR3 DNA: TGTGCCAGCAGCTTAGATACCAGATTGAACACTGAAGCTTTCTTT; CDR3 protein: CASSLDTRLNTEAFF; clone size: many; J gene: TRBJ1-1; D gene: NA; V gene: TRBV7-2
CDR3 DNA: TGTGCCAGCAGTGTAATCACCGGGACTCCCGAGCAGTACTTC; CDR3 protein: CASSVITGTPEQYF; clone size: many; J gene: TRBJ2-7; D gene: NA; V gene: TRBV6-1
CDR3 DNA: TGTGCCAGCAGTGAAGGGACAGGGGGTTCACCCCTCCACTTT; CDR3 protein: CASSEGTGGSPLHF; clone size: many; J gene: TRBJ1-6; D gene: TRBD1; V gene: TRBV6-1
CDR3 DNA: TGCGCCAGCAGCTTGGGACTAGCGGAAGAAGGGGATACGCAGTATTTT; CDR3 protein: CASSLGLAEEGDTQYF; clone size: many; J gene: TRBJ2-3; D gene: TRBD2; V gene: TRBV5-1
CDR3 DNA: TGTGCCAGCAACGTACTAGCGGGGGTAGAAGAGACCCAGTACTTC; CDR3 protein: CASNVLAGVEETQYF; clone size: many; J gene: TRBJ2-5; D gene: TRBD2; V gene: TRBV7-2
CDR3 DNA: TGTGCCAGCAGTGACGGGACAGGCACAGATACGCAGTATTTT; CDR3 protein: CASSDGTGTDTQYF; clone size: many; J gene: TRBJ2-3; D gene: TRBD1; V gene: TRBV6-4
CDR3 DNA: TGTGCCAGTAGTATGGTCACAGGGGATAATTCACCCCTCCACTTT; CDR3 protein: CASSMVTGDNSPLHF; clone size: many; J gene: TRBJ1-6; D gene: TRBD1; V gene: TRBV19
CDR3 DNA: TGTGCCAGCGGCCGTCGAAGGGCTTCTCCACCCCTCCACTTT; CDR3 protein: CASGRRRASPPLHF; clone size: many; J gene: TRBJ1-6; D gene: NA; V gene: TRBV6-2/TRBV6-3
CDR3 DNA: TGCGCCAGCAGCGGGGTTTCGCGTCTCAATGAAAAACTGTTTTTT; CDR3 protein: CASSGVSRLNEKLFF; clone size: many; J gene: TRBJ1-4; D gene: NA; V gene: TRBV4-1
CDR3 DNA: TGTGCCATTAGTAGAGAAGATACGCAGTATTTT; CDR3 protein: CAISREDTQYF; clone size: many; J gene: TRBJ2-3; D gene: NA; V gene: TRBV28
CDR3 DNA: TGTGCCACCAGCAGAGACGTCCGGCTAGCGGGGGGGCCACGCGAGCAGTTCTTC; CDR3 protein: CATSRDVRLAGGPREQFF; clone size: many; J gene: TRBJ2-1; D gene: TRBD2; V gene: TRBV15
CDR3 DNA: TGTGCCAGCAGCCAAGATCTGGTTAGCGGGGGAACAGATACGCAGTATTTT; CDR3 protein: CASSQDLVSGGTDTQYF; clone size: many; J gene: TRBJ2-3; D gene: TRBD2; V gene: TRBV3-1
CDR3 DNA: TGTGCCAGTAGTACCCTCGCACAGGGCCTCTATGGCTACACCTTC; CDR3 protein: CASSTLAQGLYGYTF; clone size: many; J gene: TRBJ1-2; D gene: NA; V gene: TRBV19